This TCR beta chain was sequenced for a study of early T cells in non-severe SARS-CoV-2 infection. Study-wide background: RNA in bulk from unsorted whole blood was sequenced, and chains were unpaired. Study conclusions and caveats: Comparison of clonotypes with VDJdb favored anti-spike CD8 responses while missing private and CD4 specificities.

This clonotype was seen at least ten times. Its antigen is unidentified. Trimming pared 4 bases from V and 4 bases from J, leaving 11 bases between. There are 13 residues in the CDR3. CDR1 is SGHRS, CDR2 YFSETQ, per germline. Researchers tagged individual cDNA molecules with unique molecular identifiers. Using its own MiXCR run on the 5' RACE reads, TCRdb lists one record per CDR3 protein. Counted here are tens of thousands of distinct CDR3 sequences, around 15% occurring once; the ten biggest clones make up roughly 3.9%. The TCR was taken from an adult who was a healthcare worker with PCR-confirmed SARS-CoV-2 infection or an uninfected control (not recorded which). The chain couples TRBV5-1 to TRBJ1-2; D gene unclear. This specimen was whole blood, taken at baseline. CDR3 nucleotides: TGCGCCAGCAGCCATGGCAGCGGCTATGGCTACACCTTC. Protein sequence: CASSHGSGYGYTF.